This T cell receptor beta chain originates from a study of cytomegalovirus exposure and HLA in healthy donors. PCR employed 60 Vbeta and 13 Jbeta primers. Original processing methods: The authors later counted about 80 million unique TCR beta chains, approximately 10 million of them shared. Only in-frame clones appear in the TCRdb table, and some are missing; sequencing was by immunoSEQ multiplex PCR. For V, J and clone size, that table is used; D and trimming come from the DNA. Of around 200,000 clones listed, about 81% are singletons. Study findings and constraints: Judged likely to be a sequencing artifact was a cluster of highly shared sequence variants. Reportedly, a later analysis found an Asian-associated ancestry cluster had fewer N-insertions than the roughly 700-donor mean. Analysis was performed later, and it showed HLA-associated TCR beta chains to be more clonally expanded than equally common others.

With regard to this clone: As yet, its antigen is unknown.

CDR3 length equals 14 residues. CDR1 and CDR2 (germline): SEHNR, FQNEAQ (reference sequence). The junction had 2 bases not matched to a gene; V was cut back by 5 bases and J by 5 bases. Sequencing used PBMCs. The receptor comes from a woman aged 40 to 49 in good health and CMV-seronegative. The V call is TRBV7-9, the J call TRBJ1-4; 10 nucleotides agree with TRBD1. For the CDR3, the DNA is TGTGCCAGCAGCCGGGACAGGGGAAATGAAAAACTGTTTTTT. This codes for CASSRDRGNEKLFF.